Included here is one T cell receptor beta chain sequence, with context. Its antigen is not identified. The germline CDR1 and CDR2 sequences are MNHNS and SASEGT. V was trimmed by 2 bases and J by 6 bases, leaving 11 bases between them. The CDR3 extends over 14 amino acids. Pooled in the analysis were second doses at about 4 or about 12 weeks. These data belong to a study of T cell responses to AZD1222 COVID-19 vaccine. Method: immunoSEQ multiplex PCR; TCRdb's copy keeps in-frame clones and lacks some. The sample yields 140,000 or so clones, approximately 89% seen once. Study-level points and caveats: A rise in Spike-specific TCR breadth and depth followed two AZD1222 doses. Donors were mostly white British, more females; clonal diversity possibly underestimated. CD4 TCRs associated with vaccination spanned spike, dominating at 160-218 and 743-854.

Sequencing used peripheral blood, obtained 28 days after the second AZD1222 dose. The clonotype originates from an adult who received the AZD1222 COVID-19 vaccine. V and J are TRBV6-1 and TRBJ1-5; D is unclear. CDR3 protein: CASSEQGSSQPQHF. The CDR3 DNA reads TGTGCCAGCAGTGAACAAGGGTCAAGTCAGCCCCAGCATTTT.